This T cell receptor beta chain comes out of a study of T cells in localized non-small cell lung cancer. The protocol was immunoSEQ multiplex PCR, while the TCRdb copy is restricted to in-frame clones and leaves out a portion. The profile covers some 21,000 clones, with 89% appearing a single time and 8.4% taken by the ten largest. CDR3 length equals 13 residues. Germline V gives CDR1 SGHVS, CDR2 FQNEAQ. Trimming took 5 bases from V and 7 from J, leaving 12 bases between them. General observations from the study: Uninvolved adjacent lung had the highest recorded T cell clonality, with tumor below it. Among blood samples, higher T cell density accompanied longer overall survival.

With respect to this clone: What it binds is unknown.

Sequenced here: peripheral blood, sampled before any cancer treatment. The clonotype was recovered from a man aged 35-69 years with stage I lung adenocarcinoma. This chain connects TRBV7-8 to TRBJ2-1; unclear D gene. The CDR3: CASSDGRANEQFF. The CDR3 DNA reads as TGTGCCAGCAGCGACGGACGGGCGAATGAGCAGTTCTTC.